The 3 T cell receptor beta chains in this list originate from one sample, sequenced in a study of monozygotic twins with inflammatory bowel disease (dated by TCRdb to between 2018 and 2021). Library creation used 5' RACE. Sequencing was carried out with an Illumina HiSeq 2500. TCRdb reprocessed the reads and lists each CDR3 protein sequence as a single entry, with no DNA. This sample's table carries about 210,000 distinct CDR3 sequences. The ten largest make up 7.5% to 9.5% of the sample. Material for sequencing was blood. All receptors derive from a human donor with ulcerative colitis or Crohn's disease, or a healthy co-twin of an affected twin (not recorded which).

The chain is built from TRBV6-2 or TRBV6-3 and TRBJ1-1; there is no DNA to check the TCRdb D call of TRBD1. CDR1 is MNHEY, CDR2 SVGEGT, per germline. The length of the CDR3 is 14 residues. The CDR3 sequence is CASSPQGVNTEAFF.

The chain links TRBV27 to TRBJ1-1. The CDR3 covers 16 residues. Germline V gene data show CDR1 as MNHEY and CDR2 as SMNVEV (reference sequence). CDR3 residues: CASSPRTVGISTEAFF.

This sequence joins TRBV7-2 and TRBJ2-2; the TCRdb call, TRBD1, lacks DNA for checking. The V gene's germline CDR1 is SGHTA and CDR2 FQGNSA. This CDR3 comprises 17 residues. CDR3 sequence reads: CASSLDSGQGWSGELFF. The variable domain in full, completed from reference TRBV7-2 and TRBJ2-2, reads GAGVSQSPSNKVTEKGKDVELRCDPISGHTALYWYRQSLGQGLEFLIYFQGNSAPDKSGLPSDRFSAERTGGSVSTLTIQRTQQEDSAVYLCASSLDSGQGWSGELFFGEGSRLTVL.